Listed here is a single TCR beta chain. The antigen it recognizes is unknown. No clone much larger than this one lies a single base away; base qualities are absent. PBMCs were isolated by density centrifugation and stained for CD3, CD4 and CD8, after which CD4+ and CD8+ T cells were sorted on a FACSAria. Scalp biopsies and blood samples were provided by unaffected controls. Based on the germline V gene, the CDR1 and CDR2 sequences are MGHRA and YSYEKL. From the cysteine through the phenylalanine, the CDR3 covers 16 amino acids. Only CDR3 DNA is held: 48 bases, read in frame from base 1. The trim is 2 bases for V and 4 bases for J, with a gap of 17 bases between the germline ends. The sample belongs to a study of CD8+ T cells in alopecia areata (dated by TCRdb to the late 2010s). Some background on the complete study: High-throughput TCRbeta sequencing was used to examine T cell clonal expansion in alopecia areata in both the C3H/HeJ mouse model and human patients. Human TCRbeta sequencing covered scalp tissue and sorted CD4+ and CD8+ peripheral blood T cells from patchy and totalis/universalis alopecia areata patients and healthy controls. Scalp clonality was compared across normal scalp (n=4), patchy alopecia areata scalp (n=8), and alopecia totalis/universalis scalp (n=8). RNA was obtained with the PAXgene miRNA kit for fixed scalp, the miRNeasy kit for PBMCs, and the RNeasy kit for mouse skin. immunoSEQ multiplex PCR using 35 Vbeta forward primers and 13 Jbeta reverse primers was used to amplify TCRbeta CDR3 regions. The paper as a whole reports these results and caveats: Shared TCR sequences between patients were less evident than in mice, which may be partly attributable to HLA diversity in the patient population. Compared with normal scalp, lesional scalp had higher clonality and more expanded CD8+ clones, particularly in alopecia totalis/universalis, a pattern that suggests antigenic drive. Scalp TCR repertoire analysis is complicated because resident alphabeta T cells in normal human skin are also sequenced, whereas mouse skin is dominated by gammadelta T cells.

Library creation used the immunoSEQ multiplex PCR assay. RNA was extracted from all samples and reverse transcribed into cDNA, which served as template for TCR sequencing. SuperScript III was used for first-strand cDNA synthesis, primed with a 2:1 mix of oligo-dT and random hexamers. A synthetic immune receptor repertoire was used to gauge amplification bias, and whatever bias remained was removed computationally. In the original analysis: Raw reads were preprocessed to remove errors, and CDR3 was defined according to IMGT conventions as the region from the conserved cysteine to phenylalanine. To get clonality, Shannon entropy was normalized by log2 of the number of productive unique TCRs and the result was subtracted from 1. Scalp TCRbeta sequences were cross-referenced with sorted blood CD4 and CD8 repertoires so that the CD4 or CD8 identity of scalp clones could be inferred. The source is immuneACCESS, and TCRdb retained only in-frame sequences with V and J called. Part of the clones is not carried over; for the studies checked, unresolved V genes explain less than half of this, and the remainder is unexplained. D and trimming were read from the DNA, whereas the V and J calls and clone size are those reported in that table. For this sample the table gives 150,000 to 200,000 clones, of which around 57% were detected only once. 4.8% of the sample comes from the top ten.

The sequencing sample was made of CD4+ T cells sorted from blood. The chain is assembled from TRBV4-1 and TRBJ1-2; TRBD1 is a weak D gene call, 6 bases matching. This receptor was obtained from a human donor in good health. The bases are TGCGCCAGCAGCCAACCAACTCAGGGGTCGACCTATGGCTACACCTTC. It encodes CASSQPTQGSTYGYTF.